The sequence of this T cell receptor beta chain was determined in a study of CD8+CD57+ T cells in acquired aplastic anemia (dated by TCRdb to the late 2010s). About the full investigation: On average, sorted CD4+ and CD8+ cells yielded around 3.1 ug of extracted DNA, with a range of about 0.18 to 27.4 ug. CD8+CD57+ expansion was defined as frequency above the mean frequency observed in healthy subjects.

TCR beta VDJ combination and CDR3 sequence profiling used genomic DNA as the template. An Illumina HiSeq 2000 was the platform used for TCR repertoire sequencing. In the source study's methods: TRBV/TRBJ rearrangement plots, CDR3 size and DJ length profiles, and Simpson's diversity index were used to assess repertoires. The most abundant DNA sequence in the deep sequencing data was defined as the immunodominant clone. CDR3 amino acid sequences were screened for sharing across subjects and compared with published repertoires and the VDJdb database. The public reads were quality trimmed at Q25 with fastp and then assembled into clones with MiXCR by TCRdb, keeping productive beta chains. Records with the same CDR3 protein are collapsed into one entry carrying the most frequent genes and DNA. These V and J calls rely on TCRdb rather than the paper's analysis. The sample table holds 160,000 or so distinct CDR3 sequences, of which around 47% were seen once. The ten largest clones take up 3.2% of the sample.

This clonotype has only one observation. It lacks a known antigen. Base quality data are lacking; no much larger clone is found one base away. One read alone lends weak support. Patients chosen for sequencing had shown expansion of CD8+CD57+ cells by flow cytometry. Every patient had a diagnosis of severe acquired aplastic anemia based on International Study of Aplastic Anemia and Agranulocytosis and Camitta criteria. No therapy had been received by the patients at the time of blood sampling. In the study, sorted CD4+ and CD8+ blood T cells from patients with severe aplastic anemia and from healthy subjects underwent deep sequencing of TCR repertoires. Patients were enrolled under clinicaltrials.gov protocols 00001620, 01623167, 00001397, 00071045, 00081523 and 00961064 in the USA. Ficoll-Paque density gradient centrifugation was used to isolate peripheral blood mononuclear cells. Before DNA extraction, CD4+ and CD8+ T cells were sorted with FACS or magnetic beads.

Looking up the germline V gene yields CDR1 SGDLS and CDR2 YYNGEE. The V end loses 1 base and the J end loses 4 bases, and a stretch of 14 bases separates them. The CDR3 has 15 amino acids, counting the end cysteine and phenylalanine. The retained sequence is limited to the CDR3, 45 bases, with the frame set at the first base. Study-wide findings and limitations: Roughly 30 CD8+ CDR3 sequences were found to be shared between patients and controls, but these sequences appeared to be highly expressed in patients and within the immunodominant clones of the patients. Patients and healthy controls showed no significant difference in CD8+ Simpson's diversity (P=0.060).

Sequencing was carried out using sorted CD4+, CD8+, or CD8+CD57+ T cells (not recorded which) from PBMCs. The chain links TRBV9 with TRBJ1-1; a confident D gene designation cannot be given. The clonotype was recovered from a human donor with aplastic anemia. At the DNA level, the sequence is TGTGCCAGCAGCGTATCCCCAAAACTGGTCACTGAAGCTTTCTTT. It encodes CASSVSPKLVTEAFF. The entire variable domain, with the stretches around the CDR3 drawn from the reference TRBV9 and TRBJ1-1 proteins, is DSGVTQTPKHLITATGQRVTLRCSPRSGDLSVYWYQQSLDQGLQFLIQYYNGEERAKGNILERFSAQQFPDLHSELNLSSLELGDSALYFCASSVSPKLVTEAFFGQGTRLTVV.